Shown below are 9 T cell receptor beta chains from a single sample sequenced in a study of blood T cell repertoires in COVID-19. The repertoire was sequenced with immunoSEQ multiplex PCR; TCRdb's copy has only in-frame clones and lacks some. Of more than 250,000 clones listed, approximately 88% are singletons. Sequencing was carried out using peripheral blood. The receptors were sampled from a man between 18 and 35 years old who had recovered from COVID-19.

The chain employs TRBV5-6 and TRBJ1-1; D gene ambiguous. Trimming stripped 3 bases from V and 10 bases from J, with 16 bases between. The CDR3 loop spans 13 amino acids. Germline-derived CDR1 and CDR2 are SGHDT and YYEEEE. The CDR3 reads CASSSREGGIAFF. The CDR3 DNA reads TGTGCCAGCAGCTCTCGGGAGGGCGGTATAGCTTTCTTT.

The rearrangement joins TRBV6-5 to TRBJ2-7, with TRBD1 matching 8 bases. V was pared by 2 bases and J by 11 bases, with 11 bases of the junction left unmatched. Germline V gene lookup returns CDR1 MNHEY and CDR2 SVGAGI. The CDR3 sequence is 14 residues long. This chain's CDR3 is CASSYHGTGETEYF. As DNA, the CDR3 is TGTGCCAGCAGTTACCATGGGACAGGCGAGACGGAGTACTTC.

V gene TRBV11-2 combines with J gene TRBJ2-1; D ambiguous. CDR3 length equals 12 residues. V was trimmed by 1 base and J by 6 bases, leaving 4 bases between them. The germline V gene has CDR1 SGHAT and CDR2 FQNNGV. The CDR3 loop reads CASSLAGNEQFF. The DNA for the CDR3 is TGTGCCAGCAGCTTAGCAGGCAATGAGCAGTTCTTC.

This clone has ten or more counts. The rearrangement uses TRBV5-8 and TRBJ2-7; D is perhaps TRBD2 (5 bases). The CDR3 sequence is 15 residues long. Germline-derived CDR1 and CDR2 are SGHTS and YDEGEE. Trimming shortened V by 3 bases and J by 1 base, and 14 bases separated the two germline ends. DNA for the CDR3: TGTGCCAGCAGCTCGGAGGTTCGGAGGTCCTACGAGCAGTACTTC. Translation gives CASSSEVRRSYEQYF.

In nucleotides, the CDR3 is TGCGCCAGCAGCCCTCCCGGCCTGGGACAGGGGGGCTTGAACACTGAAGCTTTCTTT. Amino acids: CASSPPGLGQGGLNTEAFF. This chain connects TRBV5-1 to TRBJ1-1; 11 positions agree with TRBD1. The CDR3 spans 19 residues. V lost 4 bases and J lost 0; bases outside the gene matches: 14. CDR1 and CDR2 (germline): SGHRS, YFSETQ.

CDR3 sequence (DNA): TGTGCCAGCAGTTCTAGCGGGAGCGGTGAGCAGTTCTTC. Its translation: CASSSSGSGEQFF. The rearrangement links TRBV7-9 to TRBJ2-1, with TRBD2 matching over 10 bases. CDR1 and CDR2 (germline): SEHNR, FQNEAQ (reference sequence). Germline trimming cut 6 bases from V and 9 bases from J; bases unmatched to any gene: 5. The CDR3 length is 13 residues.

The V gene is TRBV6-2 or TRBV6-3, the J gene TRBJ1-2, with unresolved D. V dropped 4 bases and J dropped 2 bases, with 8 bases sitting between them. CDR3 size: 13 residues. Germline CDR1 MNHEY, CDR2 SVGEGT. CDR3 bases: TGTGCCAGCAGTTCTGACGGGAACTATGGCTACACCTTC. Translation: CASSSDGNYGYTF.

The chain employs TRBV4-2 and TRBJ1-4; perhaps TRBD1 as D (6 bases). The CDR3 loop spans 17 amino acids. V was cut by 0 bases and J by 6 bases, with 17 bases left in between. Germline CDR1 reads LGHNA; CDR2 reads YNFKEQ. The CDR3 reads CASSQDARAGAYEKLFF. In nucleotides, the CDR3 is TGTGCCAGCAGCCAAGATGCGAGGGCAGGGGCCTATGAAAAACTGTTTTTT.

V gene TRBV10-3 combines with J gene TRBJ2-5, with D maybe TRBD1 (6 bases). The germline V gene has CDR1 ENHRY and CDR2 SYGVKD. The CDR3 consists of 13 residues. V was cut by 6 bases and J by 1 base, with 9 bases left in between. The CDR3 reads CAIRGTLQETQYF. The CDR3 DNA sequence: TGTGCCATCAGGGGGACACTCCAAGAGACCCAGTACTTC.